In its sample, the clone carrying this T cell receptor (beta chain) was seen a few times. The V segment lost 0 bases and the J segment 4 bases; nucleotides outside the gene matches: 1. CDR3 length equals 15 residues. Germline CDR1 and CDR2: LNHNV and YYDKDF (reference sequence). This entry belongs to a study of shared clonotypes between healthy human individuals. A deep-level run was used for the assay. Sequenced by immunoSEQ multiplex PCR; TCRdb stores in-frame clones only, minus some. The sample lists 450,000 to 600,000 clones, less than 80% occurring once. The V and J genes are TRBV15 and TRBJ1-4; TRBD1 matches at 8 bases. Specimen: PBMCs. This TCR was recovered from a woman aged 40 to 50 in good health. Some clones in this sample may be carry-over from other donors' samples. CDR3 in DNA: TGTGCCACCAGCAGAGACAGGGGGCTTAATGAAAAACTGTTTTTT. Translating it yields CATSRDRGLNEKLFF.